These 15 T cell receptor beta chains were all obtained from the same sample, sequenced in a study of molecular identifiers for immune sequencing clone quantification. TCRdb ran MiXCR on the PCR reads and lists one entry per CDR3 protein. The table lists a few hundred thousand distinct CDR3 sequences, over 20% of them singletons. What was sequenced was naive CD8+ T cells from blood, with Jurkat cell RNA spiked in. Indicated subset: FACS-sorted CD8+CD4-CCR7+CD45RA+ naive T cells. These receptors all come from a human donor in good health. Some libraries in this study had Jurkat cell RNA spiked in.

V is TRBV4-1 and J is TRBJ2-5, with D perhaps matching TRBD1 or TRBD2 (6 bases each). V was shortened by 2 bases and J by 4 bases, with 23 bases between the two germline ends. This CDR3 has 18 amino acids. Germline-derived CDR1 and CDR2 are MGHRA and YSYEKL. The CDR3 DNA reads TGCGCCAGCAGCCAAAAAGGGGGAGGACCGCCTGGCGGAGAGACCCAGTACTTC. This encodes CASSQKGGGPPGGETQYF.

For this clonotype: The CDR3 ends on some other residue instead of the conserved phenylalanine or tryptophan, so this is likely a read error. The V and J genes are TRBV27 and TRBJ1-1, with a tentative D call TRBD1 (6 bases). Per the germline V gene, CDR1 is MNHEY and CDR2 is SMNVEV (reference sequence). V lost 5 bases, J lost 9 bases, and 13 bases lay in between. The CDR3 loop spans 12 amino acids. CDR3 sequence (DNA): TGTGCCAGCAGTATGTTCCAGGGGAAAGCTTTCCTT. Its translation: CASSMFQGKAFL.

This sequence joins TRBV7-9 and TRBJ1-5; TRBD1 aligns across 7 bases. Germline loops: CDR1 SEHNR, CDR2 FQNEAQ (reference sequence). The CDR3 runs to 14 residues. V shed 6 bases and J 3 bases; nucleotides not matched to a gene: 5. The CDR3 sequence: CASSSDRDNQPQHF. The CDR3 DNA is TGTGCCAGCAGTTCCGACAGGGACAATCAGCCCCAGCATTTT.

The sample holds many counts of this clonotype. This sequence joins TRBV11-2 and TRBJ2-3; D unclear. The CDR3 extends over 15 amino acids. Per germline, CDR1 SGHAT and CDR2 FQNNGV. V gave up 1 base and J gave up 4 bases, with 12 bases separating them. The CDR3 spells CASSLVGPVADTQYF. Written as DNA, the CDR3 is TGTGCCAGCAGCTTAGTAGGTCCGGTTGCAGATACGCAGTATTTT.

This clonotype was recorded at least ten times. This chain connects TRBV4-1 to TRBJ2-3, with 15 positions matching TRBD2. Germline CDR1 and CDR2: MGHRA and YSYEKL. The V segment lost 3 bases and the J segment 1 base; nucleotides outside the gene matches: 8. The CDR3 extends over 19 amino acids. The chain's CDR3 is CASSHSPGLAGGGTDTQYF. CDR3 sequence (DNA): TGCGCCAGCAGCCACAGCCCGGGACTAGCGGGGGGAGGCACAGATACGCAGTATTTT.

The V gene is TRBV11-2, the J gene TRBJ2-5; TRBD1 matches 10 bases. The germline V gene has CDR1 SGHAT and CDR2 FQNNGV. The V gene end was trimmed by 0 bases and the J gene end by 3 bases; junction bases not matched to a gene: 1. The CDR3 consists of 15 residues. This CDR3 reads CASSLDGTGEETQYF. CDR3 DNA sequence: TGTGCCAGCAGCTTAGATGGGACAGGGGAAGAGACCCAGTACTTC.

This clonotype was seen once. At one of its ends the junction is not consistent with the germline gene, which may arise from a read error. This rearrangement joins TRBV29-1 to TRBJ2-6; unclear D gene. This CDR3 spans 16 amino acids. From germline, CDR1 is SQVTM and CDR2 ANQGSEA. The CDR3 sequence is CSVDDRTSSGPNVLTF. Here the CDR3 DNA reads TGCAGCGTTGACGACCGAACCAGCTCTGGGCCCAACGTCCTGACTTTC.

To note about this clonotype: With a much larger clone just one base away, this may be a read error. This chain links TRBV4-1 with TRBJ1-3; possibly TRBD1 for D (5 bases). V was clipped by 4 bases and J by 6 bases, with 19 bases between them. This CDR3 has 16 residues. Germline lookup yields CDR1 MGHRA and CDR2 YSYEKL. The CDR3 coding sequence is TGCGCCAGCAGCCGAGAAGTCCGGGGCGTGGCAAACACCATATATTTT. Its translation: CASSREVRGVANTIYF.

V is TRBV9 and J is TRBJ1-1; D unresolved. The CDR3 consists of 16 residues. Germline values: CDR1 SGDLS, CDR2 YYNGEE. The germline V and J ends were trimmed by 3 bases and 3 bases, with 18 bases remaining between them. CDR3 coding DNA: TGTGCCAGCAGCGGAGACGACGTCGGAGCGTACACTGAAGCTTTCTTT. Translated, it gives CASSGDDVGAYTEAFF. Together with reference TRBV9 and TRBJ1-1, the CDR3 gives the full variable domain: DSGVTQTPKHLITATGQRVTLRCSPRSGDLSVYWYQQSLDQGLQFLIQYYNGEERAKGNILERFSAQQFPDLHSELNLSSLELGDSALYFCASSGDDVGAYTEAFFGQGTRLTVV.

Many counts were recorded for this clonotype. The chain employs TRBV9 and TRBJ2-3, with D tentatively TRBD2 (7 bases). Trimming left V 3 bases short and J 8 bases short, with 19 bases between. CDR1 is SGDLS and CDR2 is YYNGEE in the germline V gene. The CDR3 is made up of 15 amino acids. Written as DNA, the CDR3 is TGTGCCAGCAGCGCCCCTGCCGAGGGGGGGGGTACGCAGTATTTT. This sequence encodes CASSAPAEGGGTQYF.

This clonotype was picked up a small number of times. The gene calls are TRBV28 and TRBJ1-1; D call uncertain. The germline V gene encodes CDR1 MDHEN and CDR2 SYDVKM. The V and J ends lost 3 bases and 5 bases respectively, with 10 bases between them. This CDR3 has 13 residues. Written as DNA, the CDR3 is TGTGCCAGCAGTTTTTCTCTGACGACTGAAGCTTTCTTT. Translated: CASSFSLTTEAFF.

A few counts support this clonotype. The J gene is TRBJ2-7, the V gene TRBV13; 8 nucleotides align to TRBD1. The CDR3 runs to 16 residues. The V gene's germline CDR1 is PRHDT and CDR2 FYEKMQ (reference sequence). The J segment lost 0 bases and the V segment lost 5 bases, leaving 9 bases of the junction unmatched. CDR3 in amino acids: CASSPKGQASSYEQYF. The CDR3 DNA reads as TGTGCCAGCAGCCCGAAGGGACAGGCGAGCTCCTACGAGCAGTACTTC.

This rearrangement joins TRBV10-1 to TRBJ1-1; D unresolved. Trimming shortened V by 2 bases and J by 7 bases, and 5 bases separated the two germline ends. This CDR3 spans 11 amino acids. From germline, CDR1 is WNHNN and CDR2 SYGVQD (reference sequence). The DNA for the CDR3 is TGCGCCAGCAGTGAGGGGAATGAAGCTTTCTTT. It codes for CASSEGNEAFF.

A single count supports this clonotype. V and J are TRBV9 and TRBJ2-3; D gene unclear. The CDR3 spans 15 residues. The ends were cut back, 3 bases at V and 2 bases at J, with 13 bases in the middle. Germline V gives CDR1 SGDLS, CDR2 YYNGEE. CDR3 amino acids: CASSAQSQATDTQYF. The CDR3, as DNA: TGTGCCAGCAGCGCGCAGTCCCAGGCCACAGATACGCAGTATTTT.

Remarks on this clonotype: This could be a read error, since a much larger clone is one nucleotide away. The V and J genes are TRBV7-2 and TRBJ1-1; D may be TRBD1 (5 bases). The ends were cut back, 5 bases at V and 4 bases at J, with 26 bases in the middle. The CDR3 covers 18 residues. Germline-derived CDR1 and CDR2 are SGHTA and FQGNSA. The CDR3 here is CASSPKVGAGSVVTEAFF. The CDR3, as DNA: TGTGCCAGCAGCCCAAAGGTGGGAGCAGGGAGTGTTGTCACTGAAGCTTTCTTT.